The clone carrying this T cell receptor (beta chain) showed up many times. Germline V gene data show CDR1 as SGHDT and CDR2 as YYEEEE. Trimming cost V 1 base and J 4 bases, with 12 bases left between them. CDR3 size: 15 residues. The data are from a study of spatial heterogeneity in lung cancer. Study overall: Raw reads showed each unique TCR and UMI combination turning up more than ten times on average.

The sample's time point: sample taken at primary tumor resection. Sequencing was performed on whole RNA extracted from tumor and nontumor lung tissue, or from frozen PBMC, and the material was left unsorted. The donors comprised 60 to 85 untreated early-stage non-small cell lung cancer patients. The presence of a unique molecular identifier marked each TCR cDNA molecule. TCRdb ran MiXCR on the 5' RACE reads and lists one entry per CDR3 protein. The data contain 6,000 to 9,000 distinct CDR3 sequences, around 5% of them seen just once; the ten biggest clones take up less than 40%. The gene calls are TRBV5-6 and TRBJ1-5, with no clear D. The clonotype originates from a male donor with early-stage non-small cell lung cancer. Sequencing was performed on PBMCs, taken at surgery. Written as DNA, the CDR3 is TGTGCCAGCAGCTTGCAAGGGTCGTGGAATCAGCCCCAGCATTTT. Protein sequence: CASSLQGSWNQPQHF.